This TCR beta chain was recorded in a study of blood T cell repertoires in COVID-19. Background on the study: Spain, Italy and the United States supplied samples that represented acute and convalescent COVID-19. T cells, B-cell-depleted T cells, or PBMCs supplied cDNA or gDNA.

Authors' data handling: How many nucleated cells were present was estimated from reference gene primer amplification. Assay used: immunoSEQ multiplex PCR; TCRdb lists only in-frame clones, some missing. The V and J calls and clone size are taken from that table; D and trimming were inferred from the DNA. The sample shows just over 95,000 clones, 80% to 90% of them seen only once. The CDR3 is made up of 17 amino acids. The V and J ends lost 4 bases and 1 base, in that order; junction bases with no gene match: 10. Germline lookup yields CDR1 SGHRS and CDR2 YFSETQ. Sequencing was carried out using peripheral blood. The rearrangement joins TRBV5-1 to TRBJ1-2, with 10 bases aligning to TRBD1. The clonotype comes from a human donor in a cohort sampled during active COVID-19. The CDR3 nucleotides read TGCGCCAGCAGCCCTAAGGGACAGGGGCCTAGTAACTATGGCTACACCTTC. Translation gives CASSPKGQGPSNYGYTF. Supplemented by reference TRBV5-1 and TRBJ1-2, the full variable domain reads KAGVTQTPRYLIKTRGQQVTLSCSPISGHRSVSWYQQTPGQGLQFLFEYFSETQRNKGNFPGRFSGRQFSNSRSEMNVSTLELGDSALYLCASSPKGQGPSNYGYTFGSGTRLTVV.